The clone carrying this TCR beta chain appeared a single time. This record comes from a study of control samples from healthy donors and cancer patients. The CDR3 length is 16 residues. Profiled with immunoSEQ multiplex PCR; TCRdb holds only in-frame clones, not every one. The sample lists under 150,000 clones; about 91% were seen once. The chain joins TRBV21-1 to TRBJ1-1; the table's D call of TRBD1 was not tested on the DNA. TRBV21-1 constitutes a pseudogene. This receptor was taken from a man aged 35-49 years in good health. Sequencing was carried out using blood. In nucleotides, the CDR3 is TGTGCCAGCAGCAAGGCCAGGGGGCGCGAAGGCACTGAAGCTTTCTTT. Its translation: CASSKARGREGTEAFF.